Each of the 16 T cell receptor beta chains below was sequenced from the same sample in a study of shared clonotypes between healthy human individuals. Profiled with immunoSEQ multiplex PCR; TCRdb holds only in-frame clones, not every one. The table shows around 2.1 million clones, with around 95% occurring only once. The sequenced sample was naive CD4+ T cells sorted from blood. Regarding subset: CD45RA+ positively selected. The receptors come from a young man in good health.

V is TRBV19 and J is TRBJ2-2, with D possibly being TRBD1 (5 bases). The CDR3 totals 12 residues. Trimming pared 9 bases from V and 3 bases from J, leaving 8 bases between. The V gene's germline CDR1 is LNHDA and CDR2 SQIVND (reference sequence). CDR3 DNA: TGTGCCAGCAGACAGTACACCGGGGAGCTGTTTTTT. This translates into CASRQYTGELFF.

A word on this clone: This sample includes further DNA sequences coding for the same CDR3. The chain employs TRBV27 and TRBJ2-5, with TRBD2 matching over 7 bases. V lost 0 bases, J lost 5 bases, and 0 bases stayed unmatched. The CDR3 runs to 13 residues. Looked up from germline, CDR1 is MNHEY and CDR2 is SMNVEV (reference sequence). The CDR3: CASSLSGGETQYF. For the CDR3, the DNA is TGTGCCAGCAGTTTATCGGGGGGGGAGACCCAGTACTTC.

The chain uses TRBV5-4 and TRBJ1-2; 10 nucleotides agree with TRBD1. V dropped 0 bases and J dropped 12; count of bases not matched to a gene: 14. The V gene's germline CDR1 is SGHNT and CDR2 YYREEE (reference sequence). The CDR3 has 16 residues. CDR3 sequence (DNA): TGTGCCAGCAGCTTGGCCCGGGACAGGGGCGCCACTATTCACACCTTC. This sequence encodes CASSLARDRGATIHTF.

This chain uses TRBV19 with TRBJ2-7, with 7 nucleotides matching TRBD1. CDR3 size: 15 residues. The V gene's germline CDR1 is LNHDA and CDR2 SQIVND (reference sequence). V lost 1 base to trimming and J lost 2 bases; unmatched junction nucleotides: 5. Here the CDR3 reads CASSIGPTGTYEQYF. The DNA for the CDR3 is TGTGCCAGTAGTATAGGGCCGACAGGGACCTACGAGCAGTACTTC.

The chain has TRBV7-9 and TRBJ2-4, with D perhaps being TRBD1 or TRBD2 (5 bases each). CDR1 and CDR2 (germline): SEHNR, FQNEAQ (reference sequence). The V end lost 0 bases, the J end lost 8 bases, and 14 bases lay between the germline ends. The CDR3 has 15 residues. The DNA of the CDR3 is TGTGCCAGCAGCTTAGCGGGACCCTCCGGGGACATTCAGTACTTC. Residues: CASSLAGPSGDIQYF.

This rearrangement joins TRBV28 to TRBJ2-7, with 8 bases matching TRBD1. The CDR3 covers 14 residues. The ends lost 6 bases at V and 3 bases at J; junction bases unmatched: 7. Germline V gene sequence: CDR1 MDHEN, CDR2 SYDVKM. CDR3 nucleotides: TGTGCCAGCAGCTGGACAGGGAAGCTCTACGAGCAGTACTTC. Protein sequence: CASSWTGKLYEQYF.

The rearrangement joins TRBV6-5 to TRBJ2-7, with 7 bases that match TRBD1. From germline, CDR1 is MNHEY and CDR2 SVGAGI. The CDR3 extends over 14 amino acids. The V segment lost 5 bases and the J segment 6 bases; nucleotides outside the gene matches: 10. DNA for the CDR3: TGTGCCAGCAGTCAACCTAAACAGGGGTCCGAGCAGTACTTC. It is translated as CASSQPKQGSEQYF.

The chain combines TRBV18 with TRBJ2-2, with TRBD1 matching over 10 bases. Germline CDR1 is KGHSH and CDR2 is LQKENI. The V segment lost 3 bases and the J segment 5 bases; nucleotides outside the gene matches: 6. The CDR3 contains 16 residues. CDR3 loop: CASSPATGGGTGELFF. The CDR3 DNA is TGTGCCAGCTCACCTGCGACAGGGGGCGGAACCGGGGAGCTGTTTTTT.

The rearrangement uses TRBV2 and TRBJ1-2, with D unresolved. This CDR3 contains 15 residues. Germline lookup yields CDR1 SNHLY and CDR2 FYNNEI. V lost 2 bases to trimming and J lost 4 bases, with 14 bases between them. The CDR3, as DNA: TGTGCCAGCAGTGAAAATGGGGAAGTCAGCTATGGCTACACCTTC. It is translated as CASSENGEVSYGYTF.

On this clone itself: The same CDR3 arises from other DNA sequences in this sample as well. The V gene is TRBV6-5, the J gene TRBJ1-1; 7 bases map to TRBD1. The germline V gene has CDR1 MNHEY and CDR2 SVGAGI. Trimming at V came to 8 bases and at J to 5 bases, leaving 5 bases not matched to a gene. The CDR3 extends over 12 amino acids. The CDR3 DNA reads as TGTGCCAGCTCGCAGGGGGGTACTGAAGCTTTCTTT. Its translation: CASSQGGTEAFF.

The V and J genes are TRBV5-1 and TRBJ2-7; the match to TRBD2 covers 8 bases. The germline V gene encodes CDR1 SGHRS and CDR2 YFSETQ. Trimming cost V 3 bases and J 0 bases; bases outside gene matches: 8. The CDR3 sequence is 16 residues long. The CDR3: CASSSNSGGLSYEQYF. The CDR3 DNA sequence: TGCGCCAGCAGCTCCAACAGCGGGGGACTCTCCTACGAGCAGTACTTC. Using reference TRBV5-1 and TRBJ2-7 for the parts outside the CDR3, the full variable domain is KAGVTQTPRYLIKTRGQQVTLSCSPISGHRSVSWYQQTPGQGLQFLFEYFSETQRNKGNFPGRFSGRQFSNSRSEMNVSTLELGDSALYLCASSSNSGGLSYEQYFGPGTRLTVT.

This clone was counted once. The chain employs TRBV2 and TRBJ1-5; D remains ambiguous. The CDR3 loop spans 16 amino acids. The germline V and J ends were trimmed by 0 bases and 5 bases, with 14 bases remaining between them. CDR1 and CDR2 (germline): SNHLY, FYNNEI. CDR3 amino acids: CASSEAPWELYQPQHF. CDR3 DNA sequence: TGTGCCAGCAGTGAAGCGCCCTGGGAGCTTTATCAGCCCCAGCATTTT.

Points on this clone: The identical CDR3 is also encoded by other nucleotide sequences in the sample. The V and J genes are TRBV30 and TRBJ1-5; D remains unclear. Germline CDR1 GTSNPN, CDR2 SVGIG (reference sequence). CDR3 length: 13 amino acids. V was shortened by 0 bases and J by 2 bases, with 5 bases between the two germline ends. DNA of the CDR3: TGTGCCTGGAGTGTACCGGGCAATCAGCCCCAGCATTTT. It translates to CAWSVPGNQPQHF. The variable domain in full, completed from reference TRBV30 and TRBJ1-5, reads SQTIHQWPATLVQPVGSPLSLECTVEGTSNPNLYWYRQAAGRGLQLLFYSVGIGQISSEVPQNLSASRPQDRQFILSSKKLLLSDSGFYLCAWSVPGNQPQHFGDGTRLSIL.

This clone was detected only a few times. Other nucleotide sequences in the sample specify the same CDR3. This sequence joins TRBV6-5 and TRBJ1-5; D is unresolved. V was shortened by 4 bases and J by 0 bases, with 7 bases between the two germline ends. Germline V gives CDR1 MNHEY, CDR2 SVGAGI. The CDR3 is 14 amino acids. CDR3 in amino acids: CASSLTRSNQPQHF. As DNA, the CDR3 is TGTGCCAGCAGTTTGACGCGTAGCAATCAGCCCCAGCATTTT.

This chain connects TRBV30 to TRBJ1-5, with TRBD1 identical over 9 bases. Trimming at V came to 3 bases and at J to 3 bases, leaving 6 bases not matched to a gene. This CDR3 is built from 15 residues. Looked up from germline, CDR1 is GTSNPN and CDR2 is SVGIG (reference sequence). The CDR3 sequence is CAWSNGQGPNQPQHF. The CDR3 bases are TGTGCCTGGAGCAATGGACAGGGGCCCAATCAGCCCCAGCATTTT.

Written as DNA, the CDR3 is TGCGCCAGCAGCCCGCAGGCCCCCCCGACATACAGGTCCTACGAGCAGTACTTC. Translated: CASSPQAPPTYRSYEQYF. The V call is TRBV5-1, the J call TRBJ2-7, with D perhaps matching TRBD1 (5 bases). Per germline, CDR1 SGHRS and CDR2 YFSETQ. The CDR3 runs 18 residues. Trimming cost V 4 bases and J 1 base, with 24 bases left between them.